A single sample is the source of the 7 T cell receptor beta chains below, sequenced in a study of blood T cell repertoires in COVID-19. The protocol was immunoSEQ multiplex PCR, while the TCRdb copy is restricted to in-frame clones and leaves out a portion. The sample contains under 60,000 clones, around nine tenths of which appear only once. Sequenced material: peripheral blood. The source of these receptors is a man aged 50 to 60 with acute or convalescent COVID-19.

CDR3 amino acids: CAGYSGTGTIYF. In DNA form, the CDR3 reads TGTGCCGGATACAGCGGGACTGGGACCATATATTTT. The chain couples TRBV6-1 to TRBJ1-3, with D tentatively TRBD1 (5 bases). This CDR3 is built from 12 residues. Between the trimmed V and J ends, which lost 11 bases and 10 bases, there was a span of 18 bases. From germline, CDR1 is MNHNS and CDR2 SASEGT.

The rearrangement uses TRBV6-2 or TRBV6-3 and TRBJ1-2; 12 nucleotides align to TRBD1. V lost 2 bases, J lost 6 bases, and 4 bases stayed unmatched. This CDR3 has 15 amino acids. Germline V lookup: CDR1 MNHEY, CDR2 SVGEGT. CDR3 amino acids: CASSYTGTGGDGYTF. The CDR3 bases are TGTGCCAGCAGTTACACCGGGACAGGGGGCGATGGCTACACCTTC.

CDR3 sequence: CAITSGYSSYNEQFF. The CDR3 DNA follows: TGTGCCATCACGAGCGGGTACAGCTCCTACAATGAGCAGTTCTTC. This chain uses TRBV10-3 with TRBJ2-1, with D possibly being TRBD2 (6 bases). This CDR3 is built from 15 residues. V lost 7 bases and J lost 0, with 13 bases in between. Per the germline V gene, CDR1 is ENHRY and CDR2 is SYGVKD.

The chain recombines TRBV6-1 with TRBJ1-2; the match to TRBD1 covers 8 bases. V lost 1 base to trimming and J lost 5 bases; unmatched junction nucleotides: 12. The V gene's germline CDR1 is MNHNS and CDR2 SASEGT. The CDR3 totals 17 residues. The CDR3 DNA follows: TGTGCCAGCAGTGAAGAGGATAAAGCAGGGGGCAGTTATGGCTACACCTTC. Its translation: CASSEEDKAGGSYGYTF.

The CDR3, as DNA: TGTGCCAGCACCCTGGGACTAGCGGGAGGCCACTCCTACGAGCAGTACTTC. It is translated as CASTLGLAGGHSYEQYF. The chain recombines TRBV5-6 with TRBJ2-7; 15 bases match TRBD2. Per the germline V gene, CDR1 is SGHDT and CDR2 is YYEEEE. Trimming took 6 bases from V and 0 from J; bases not matched to a gene: 7. The CDR3 has 17 amino acids.

This chain links TRBV27 with TRBJ2-1; 8 bases align to TRBD1. The CDR3 spans 17 residues. Trimming cost V 5 bases and J 8 bases; bases outside gene matches: 17. Germline V gives CDR1 MNHEY, CDR2 SMNVEV (reference sequence). This CDR3 is CASSAKPPGQVPHEQFF. The CDR3, as DNA: TGTGCCAGCAGTGCAAAACCCCCGGGACAGGTCCCCCATGAGCAGTTCTTC.

This chain links TRBV30 with TRBJ2-7, with 7 bases that match TRBD2. After removal of 3 bases from V and 1 base from J, the junction contained 9 bases not matched to a gene. CDR1 is GTSNPN and CDR2 is SVGIG in the germline V gene (reference sequence). This CDR3 contains 15 residues. CDR3 nucleotide sequence: TGTGCCTGGAGAACCGGAACTAGCGCTTCCTACGAGCAGTACTTC. Translated: CAWRTGTSASYEQYF. Using reference TRBV30 and TRBJ2-7 for the parts outside the CDR3, the full variable domain is SQTIHQWPATLVQPVGSPLSLECTVEGTSNPNLYWYRQAAGRGLQLLFYSVGIGQISSEVPQNLSASRPQDRQFILSSKKLLLSDSGFYLCAWRTGTSASYEQYFGPGTRLTVT.